This TCR beta chain was found in a study of blood T cell repertoires in COVID-19. Original processing notes: Quantification of nucleated cells was approximated via reference gene primer amplification. Generated by immunoSEQ multiplex PCR, the TCRdb table keeps only in-frame clones and is missing some. V, J and clone size were drawn from that table, and D and trimming were deduced from the DNA. The table lists fewer than 350,000 clones, roughly 90% of them singletons, with around 0.92% in the top ten. V shed 4 bases, J shed 2 bases, and the junction held 10 bases outside the gene matches. The CDR3 loop spans 17 amino acids. Germline values: CDR1 SNHLY, CDR2 FYNNEI.

Sequenced: PBMCs or T cells enriched from blood (not recorded which). The origin of this receptor is a woman aged 30 to 39 who had been exposed to COVID-19. V usage is TRBV2 and J usage is TRBJ2-1, with TRBD2 matching over 8 bases. CDR3 DNA: TGTGCCAGCAGTGTAGGGTCTGGGACTAGAGCCTACAATGAGCAGTTCTTC. This sequence encodes CASSVGSGTRAYNEQFF.